Here is one T cell receptor (beta chain) with its context. Germline V gives CDR1 SGHTA, CDR2 FQGNSA. The length of the CDR3 is 15 residues. V gave up 4 bases and J gave up 0 bases; unmatched junction bases: 4. The assay was immunoSEQ multiplex PCR, and TCRdb's table has in-frame clones only and misses some. Of about 59,000 clones listed, roughly 90% are singletons. This sample stems from a study of T cell changes during pregnancy in multiple sclerosis. This sequence joins TRBV7-2 and TRBJ2-3, with 7 bases matching TRBD1. The sample here was peripheral blood, taken in the first trimester of pregnancy. This TCR was sampled from a female donor with multiple sclerosis, enrolled in a pregnancy study. The CDR3 DNA reads TGTGCCAGCAGCTCAAGGACAGGCAGCACAGATACGCAGTATTTT. Translating gives CASSSRTGSTDTQYF.